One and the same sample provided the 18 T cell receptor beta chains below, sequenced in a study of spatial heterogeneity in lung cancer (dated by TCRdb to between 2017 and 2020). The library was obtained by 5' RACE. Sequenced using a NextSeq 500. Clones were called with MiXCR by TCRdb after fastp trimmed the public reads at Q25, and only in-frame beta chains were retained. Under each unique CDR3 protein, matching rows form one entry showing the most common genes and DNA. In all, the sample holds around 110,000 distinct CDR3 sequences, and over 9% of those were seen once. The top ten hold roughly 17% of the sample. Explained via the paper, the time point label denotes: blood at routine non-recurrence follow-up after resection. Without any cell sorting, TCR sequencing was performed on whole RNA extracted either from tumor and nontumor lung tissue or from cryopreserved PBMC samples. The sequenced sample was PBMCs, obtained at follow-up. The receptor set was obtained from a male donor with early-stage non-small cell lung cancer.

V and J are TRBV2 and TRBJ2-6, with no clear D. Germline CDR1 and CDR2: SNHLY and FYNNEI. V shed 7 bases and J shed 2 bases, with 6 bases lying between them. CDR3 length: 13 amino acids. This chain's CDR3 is CASTQTGANVLTF. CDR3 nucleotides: TGTGCCAGCACCCAGACTGGGGCCAACGTCCTGACTTTC.

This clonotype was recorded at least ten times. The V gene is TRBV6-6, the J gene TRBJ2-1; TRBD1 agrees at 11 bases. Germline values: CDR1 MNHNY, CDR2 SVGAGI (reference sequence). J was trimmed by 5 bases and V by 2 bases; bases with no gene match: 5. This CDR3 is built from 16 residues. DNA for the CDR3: TGTGCCAGCAGTTACCCGGACAGGGGGCGAAACAATGAGCAGTTCTTC. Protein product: CASSYPDRGRNNEQFF.

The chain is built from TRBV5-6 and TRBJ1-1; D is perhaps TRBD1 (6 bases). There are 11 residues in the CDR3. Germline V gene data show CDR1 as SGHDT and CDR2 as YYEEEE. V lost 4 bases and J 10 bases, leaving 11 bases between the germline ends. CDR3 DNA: TGTGCCAGCAGCCAGGGGATCGGAGCTTTCTTT. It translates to CASSQGIGAFF.

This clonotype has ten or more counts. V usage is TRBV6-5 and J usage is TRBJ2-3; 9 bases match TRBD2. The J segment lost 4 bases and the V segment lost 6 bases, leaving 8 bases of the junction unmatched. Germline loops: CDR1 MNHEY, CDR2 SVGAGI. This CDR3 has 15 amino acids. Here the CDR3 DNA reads TGTGCCAGCAGGCCTCAGCGGGGGGCGTCAGATACGCAGTATTTT. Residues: CASRPQRGASDTQYF.

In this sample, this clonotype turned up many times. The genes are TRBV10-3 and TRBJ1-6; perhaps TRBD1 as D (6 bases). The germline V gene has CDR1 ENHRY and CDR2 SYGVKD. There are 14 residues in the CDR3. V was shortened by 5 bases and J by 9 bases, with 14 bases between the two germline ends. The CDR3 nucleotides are TGTGCCATCAGTCTACAGGGATTTAGTTCACCCCTCCACTTT. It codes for CAISLQGFSSPLHF.

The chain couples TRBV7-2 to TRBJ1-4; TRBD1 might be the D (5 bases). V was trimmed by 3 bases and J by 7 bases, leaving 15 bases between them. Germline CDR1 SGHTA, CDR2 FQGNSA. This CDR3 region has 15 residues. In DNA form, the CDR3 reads TGTGCCAGCAGCTTTATATGGGGGATGATTGAAAAACTGTTTTTT. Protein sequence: CASSFIWGMIEKLFF.

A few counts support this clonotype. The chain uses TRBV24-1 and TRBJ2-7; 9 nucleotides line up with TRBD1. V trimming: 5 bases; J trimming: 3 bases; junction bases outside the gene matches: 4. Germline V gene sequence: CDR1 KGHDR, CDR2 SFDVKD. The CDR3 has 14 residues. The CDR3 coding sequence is TGTGCCACCAGTGGGACAGGGGAGTTCTACGAGCAGTACTTC. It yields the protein CATSGTGEFYEQYF.

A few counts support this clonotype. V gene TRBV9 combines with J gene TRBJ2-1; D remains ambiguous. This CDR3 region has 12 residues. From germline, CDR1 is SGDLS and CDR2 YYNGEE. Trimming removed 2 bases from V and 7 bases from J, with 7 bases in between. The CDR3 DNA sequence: TGTGCCAGCAGCGTGGCGGTGAATGAGCAGTTCTTC. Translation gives CASSVAVNEQFF.

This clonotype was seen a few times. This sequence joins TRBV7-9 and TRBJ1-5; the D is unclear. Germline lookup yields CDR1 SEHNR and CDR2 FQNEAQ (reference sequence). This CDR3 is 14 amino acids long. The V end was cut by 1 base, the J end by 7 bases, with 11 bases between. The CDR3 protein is CASSLGVSEQPQHF. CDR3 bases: TGTGCCAGCAGCTTAGGGGTGTCAGAACAGCCCCAGCATTTT.

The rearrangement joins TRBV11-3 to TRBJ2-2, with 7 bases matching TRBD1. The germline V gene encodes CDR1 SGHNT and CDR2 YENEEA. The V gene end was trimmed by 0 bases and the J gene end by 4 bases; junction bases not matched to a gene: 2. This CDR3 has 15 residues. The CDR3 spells CASSLETGSTGELFF. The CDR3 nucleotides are TGTGCCAGCAGCTTAGAGACAGGGTCCACCGGGGAGCTGTTTTTT. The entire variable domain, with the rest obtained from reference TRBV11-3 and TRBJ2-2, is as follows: EAGVVQSPRYKIIEKKQPVAFWCNPISGHNTLYWYLQNLGQGPELLIRYENEEAVDDSQLPKDRFSAERLKGVDSTLKIQPAELGDSAVYLCASSLETGSTGELFFGEGSRLTVL.

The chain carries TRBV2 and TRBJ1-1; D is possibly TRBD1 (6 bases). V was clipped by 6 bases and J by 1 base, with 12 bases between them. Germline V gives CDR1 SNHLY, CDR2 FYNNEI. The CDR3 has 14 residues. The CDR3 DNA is TGTGCCAGCAGCGAACAGGGAGCGAACACTGAAGCTTTCTTT. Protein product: CASSEQGANTEAFF.

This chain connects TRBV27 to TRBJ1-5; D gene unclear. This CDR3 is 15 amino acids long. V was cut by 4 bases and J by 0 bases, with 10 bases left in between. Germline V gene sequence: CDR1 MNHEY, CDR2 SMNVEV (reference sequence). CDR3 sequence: CASSSDQVSNQPQHF. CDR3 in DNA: TGTGCCAGCAGTTCGGATCAGGTTAGCAATCAGCCCCAGCATTTT.

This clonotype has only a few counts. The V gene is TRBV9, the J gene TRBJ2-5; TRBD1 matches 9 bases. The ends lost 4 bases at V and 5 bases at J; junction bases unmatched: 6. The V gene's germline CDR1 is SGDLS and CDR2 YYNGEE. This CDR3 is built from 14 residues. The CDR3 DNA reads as TGTGCCAGCAGCTCAACAGGGGGCTCGGAGACCCAGTACTTC. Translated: CASSSTGGSETQYF.

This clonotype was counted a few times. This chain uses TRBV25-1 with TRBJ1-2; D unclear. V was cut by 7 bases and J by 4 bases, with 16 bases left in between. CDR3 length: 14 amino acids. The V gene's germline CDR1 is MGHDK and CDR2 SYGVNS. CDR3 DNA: TGTGCCAGCACCCTCAACCCGAGGCTCTATGGCTACACCTTC. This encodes CASTLNPRLYGYTF.

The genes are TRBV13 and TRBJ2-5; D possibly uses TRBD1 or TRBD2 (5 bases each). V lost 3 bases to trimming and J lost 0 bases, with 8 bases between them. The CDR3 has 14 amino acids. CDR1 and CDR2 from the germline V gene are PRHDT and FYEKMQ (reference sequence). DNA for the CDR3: TGTGCCAGCAGCTTGGGACCGTACCAAGAGACCCAGTACTTC. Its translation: CASSLGPYQETQYF.

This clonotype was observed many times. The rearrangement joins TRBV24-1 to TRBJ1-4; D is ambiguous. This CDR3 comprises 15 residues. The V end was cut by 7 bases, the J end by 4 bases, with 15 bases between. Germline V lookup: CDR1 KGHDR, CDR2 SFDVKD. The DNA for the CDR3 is TGTGCCACCAGACGTCGTCCCCCACATAATGAAAAACTGTTTTTT. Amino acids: CATRRRPPHNEKLFF.

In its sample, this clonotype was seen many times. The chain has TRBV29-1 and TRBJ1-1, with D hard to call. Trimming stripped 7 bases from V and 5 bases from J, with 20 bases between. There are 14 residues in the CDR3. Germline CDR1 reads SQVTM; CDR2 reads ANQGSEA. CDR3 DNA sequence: TGCAGCGGCCTTAGCTCGGACGAGAGGACTGAAGCTTTCTTT. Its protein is CSGLSSDERTEAFF.

The CDR3 nucleotides read TGTGCCAGCAGTTACGCGGACAGGAACACTGAAGCTTTCTTT. Protein sequence: CASSYADRNTEAFF. The chain employs TRBV6-6 and TRBJ1-1, with a possible D match to TRBD1 (6 bases). CDR3 size: 14 residues. From germline, CDR1 is MNHNY and CDR2 SVGAGI (reference sequence). V shed 2 bases and J shed 1 base, with 8 bases lying between them.